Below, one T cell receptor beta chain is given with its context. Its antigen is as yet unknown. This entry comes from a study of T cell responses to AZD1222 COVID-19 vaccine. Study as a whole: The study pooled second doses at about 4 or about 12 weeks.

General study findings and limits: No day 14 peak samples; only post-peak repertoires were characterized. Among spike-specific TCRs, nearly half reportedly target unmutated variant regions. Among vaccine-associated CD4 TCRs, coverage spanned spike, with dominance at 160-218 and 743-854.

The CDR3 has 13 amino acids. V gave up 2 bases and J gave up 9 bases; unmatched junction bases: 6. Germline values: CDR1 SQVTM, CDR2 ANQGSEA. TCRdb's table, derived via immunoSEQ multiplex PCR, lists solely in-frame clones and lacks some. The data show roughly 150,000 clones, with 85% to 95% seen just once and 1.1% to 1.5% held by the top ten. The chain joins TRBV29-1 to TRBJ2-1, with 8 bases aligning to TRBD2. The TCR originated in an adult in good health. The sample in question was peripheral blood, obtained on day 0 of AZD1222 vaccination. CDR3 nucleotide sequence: TGCAGCGTTGAAAAGCGGGAGCGGGGTGAGCAGTTCTTC. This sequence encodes CSVEKRERGEQFF.